This T cell receptor (beta chain) was captured by sequencing in a study of T cell changes during pregnancy in multiple sclerosis. V lost 5 bases and J lost 7, with 9 bases in between. In germline, CDR1 is SEHNR, CDR2 FQNEAQ (reference sequence). The CDR3 has 12 amino acids. Sequenced by immunoSEQ multiplex PCR; TCRdb stores in-frame clones only, minus some. The sample lists some 43,000 clones; almost 95% were seen once. Sequencing used CD8+ T cells from peripheral blood mononuclear cells, obtained in the third trimester of pregnancy. The TCR comes from a female donor with multiple sclerosis, enrolled in a pregnancy study. The chain has TRBV7-9 and TRBJ2-1, with a possible D match to TRBD2 (6 bases). CDR3 protein: CASSTRGNEQFF. The CDR3 DNA sequence: TGTGCCAGCAGCACACGGGGGAATGAGCAGTTCTTC.